This record looks at one T cell receptor (beta chain) sequence and its context. Antigen: not known. Samples were taken several times over chemoradiotherapy. The source of the sample is a study of chemoradiotherapy in HPV16-positive cancers. Findings and caveats of the study: For HPV16-positive patients, expanding HPV-responsive T cells associated with longer recurrence-free survival. HPV-specific T cells were functionally defined from only two HPV16-positive patients.

Clones were read by immunoSEQ multiplex PCR, and TCRdb kept only the in-frame ones, dropping some. Found here are 6,000 to 8,000 clones, roughly 88% of them singletons; the top ten hold roughly 3.7%. This CDR3 region has 11 residues. The germline CDR1 and CDR2 sequences are SGHTA and FQGNSA. V was cut by 5 bases and J by 1 base, with 2 bases left in between. The clonotype was recovered from a human donor with HPV-associated anogenital cancer. This specimen was tumor tissue, taken from a patient who underwent chemoradiotherapy. The V call is TRBV7-2, the J call TRBJ2-5, with unresolved D. CDR3 amino acids: CASSRQETQYF. The CDR3 nucleotides read TGTGCCAGCAGCCGCCAAGAGACCCAGTACTTC.